This note documents a single T cell receptor (beta chain) sequence. Its antigen is currently not known. No base quality information exists; no much larger clone differs at one position. These data originate in a study of cytomegalovirus exposure and HLA in healthy donors listed by TCRdb under 2017. Context from the whole study: An earlier analysis of approximately 640 of the donors reported 276 Gb of sequence data and 120 million or so unique TCR beta sequences from about 200 million T cells. An early release covering roughly 580 HLA-typed donors comprised about 290 gigabases of sequencing data and around 86 million unique TCR sequences. Of the roughly 410 genotyped donors, 75% to 85% were placed in the genetic ancestry cluster associated with self-reported Caucasian donors. The study was designed to test whether signatures of past pathogen exposure could be identified by cataloging public T cell receptors. The study used immunosequencing to profile the T cell repertoires of approximately 640 subjects and linked those repertoires to cytomegalovirus serostatus. Besides the first cohort of around 670 subjects, a separate validation cohort made up of 90 to 150 different subjects was used. To predict cytomegalovirus infection status, the study combined high-throughput TCR immunosequencing, statistical association of individual TCRs with disease status, and machine learning. To study patterns of TCR occurrence, a later analysis re-analyzed previously published TCR beta repertoires from 700 or so donors and added high-resolution HLA genotyping. In the later analysis, no new phenotypic data were used to find candidate immune exposures; instead, reliance was placed on TCR beta sequences and their occurrence across donors. An earlier analysis of some 500 of the donors used high-throughput TCR beta sequencing to judge whether each TCR beta V gene segment behaved as functional or pseudogenic. Donor age, sex, ethnicity and CMV serostatus were compiled alongside the repertoire data. In a later genetic analysis, genome-wide SNP genotypes for about 55% of the roughly 670 donors were used, and that subset was treated as a discovery cohort. Every repertoire in the discovery cohort had been generated on one and the same sequencing platform. Both class I and class II loci were covered by HLA typing, at four-digit resolution. Typing coverage differed by locus: A, B, C, DRB1 and DQB1 were typed in roughly 620-630 donors, DQA1 in roughly 510, DPA1 in some 600, and DPB1 in 450 to 480. Because of strong linkage in the cohort, a few DR-DQ haplotypes were treated as single units for association and clustering. Among almost 400 genotyped donors of the cohort, an average of around 240,000 unique TCR beta nucleotide sequences were sequenced per donor, roughly 20% of them non-productive. Beyond this particular receptor, the publication reports: Presence/absence analyses assumed roughly uniform sequencing depth across donors, an assumption that may not hold. The cohort was sequenced for TCR beta chains only, and without alpha or paired-chain data the features that could be detected were limited. Cytomegalovirus status was reported to be diagnosed by the classifier with high specificity and sensitivity in both the original and validation cohorts. It was suggested by the authors that the approach could potentially be generalized to other disease states and immunological phenotypes. According to a later analysis, TCR association rates differed among HLA loci, with DRB1 alleles showing the most associated TCRs and HLA-C alleles showing the fewest. Linkage disequilibrium might explain the correlated functional status among segregating V segments, but an unknown experimental factor could not be excluded. In a later genetic analysis, a missense DCLRE1C variant was associated with V-gene and J-gene trimming of TCR beta chains, and the association was replicated in an independent cohort. Most TCR sequences were seen in very few donors, while some public TCRs were found in many individuals. In a later analysis, HLA-associated TCR beta chains showed more clonal expansion and lower generation probabilities than non-associated chains that were equally common. In vitro tests confirmed that a few of the cytomegalovirus-associated TCR beta chains recognize cytomegalovirus antigens. The study gave a list of 150 to 200 TCR beta chains associated with cytomegalovirus. Strong co-occurrence of HLA alleles, especially DR and DQ, made assigning TCR associations to individual alleles difficult. Because the 87-base-pair reads could not distinguish some IMGT-functional V segments, including TRBV6-2 and TRBV6-3, those segments were excluded. At a false discovery rate of 0.05, a later analysis linked 16,000 or so TCR beta sequences to specific HLA alleles. CMV serostatus was the only immune exposure information available for the cohort. According to a later genetic analysis, donors in an Asian-associated ancestry cluster had fewer N-insertions in productive TCRs than the approximately 650-donor mean. A further reported finding was that TCR beta sequences accurately predicted the HLA-A and HLA-B alleles for most subjects in the first cohort. HLA typing was unavailable for some donors at each locus, so association tests used only the typed subset. In a later analysis, several top co-occurrence clusters were reported to appear linked to parvovirus B19, influenza, CMV and Epstein-Barr virus. Most CMV-associated TCR beta chains appeared to be HLA-restricted in a later analysis, and the HLA associations seemed to be driven largely by CMV exposure. In an earlier analysis of 450 to 750 of the donors, most TCR beta V segments appeared in productive rearrangements about 87% or about 30% of the time, broadly matching IMGT annotations. A cluster of highly shared sequence variants was judged likely to be a technical artifact of the sequencing pipeline. The earlier analysis of almost 600 of the donors excluded approximately 17 rarely observed V segments, including chromosome 9 orphons, because counts were too low.

CDR1 and CDR2 are drawn from the germline V gene (reference sequence): MNHEY, SMNVEV. Unmatched junction bases come to 8, with V trimmed by 3 bases and J by 5 bases. From cysteine to phenylalanine, the CDR3 is 15 amino acids long. The CDR3 DNA has 45 bases and is translated from base 1. Library method: the immunoSEQ multiplex PCR assay. The multiplex PCR relied on a mix of 60 forward primers for TCR Vbeta segments and 13 reverse primers for TCR Jbeta segments. Amplification of the CDR3 region of rearranged TCR beta genes was performed with a multiplex PCR assay on genomic DNA. The Illumina HiSeq System was used to sequence the amplified TCR beta libraries as 87-base-pair reads. The paper's processing steps were these. Across the roughly 600 repertoires, a later analysis counted around 80 million unique TCR beta chains, approximately 10 million of which were shared by at least two donors. To remove PCR and sequencing errors, raw reads were error-corrected and collapsed into unique sequences using a nearest-neighbor algorithm that merged closely related sequences. CDR3 sequences were aligned to IMGT reference sequences to assign V, D and J gene segments. Each retained sequence needed at least a six-nucleotide match to both a V gene segment and a J gene segment. Rearrangements were called productive when the CDR3 lacked stop codons and stayed in frame with V and J; all others were non-productive. Following IMGT convention, CDR3 was defined as the stretch from the second conserved V-encoded cysteine to the conserved J-encoded phenylalanine. In an earlier analysis of 587 of the donors, sequences lacking an unambiguous match to a single V gene segment were excluded. In an earlier analysis of roughly 500 of the donors, V segments were called functional above 56.7% productive rearrangements and were called segregating when the between-donor standard deviation exceeded 5%. A statistical classification framework was built to diagnose cytomegalovirus status from the catalog of TCR beta chain sequences. A later analysis assigned V and J genes by comparing TCR nucleotide sequences with IMGT/GENE-DB human TR gene sequences. In a later analysis, CDR3 sequences and most-parsimonious VDJ recombination scenarios were assigned using the TCRdist pipeline. In a later analysis, each TCR beta chain was defined by its CDR3 amino acid sequence together with its V-gene family, and reads lacking a unique V-gene family were excluded. As a way to deal with suspected cross-contamination and a sequencing artifact, a later analysis dropped roughly 620 nucleotide sequences that were highly shared and had low generation probability. In a later analysis, a clonal expansion index for each public chain was calculated from normalized within-repertoire ranks of inferred template counts. In a later analysis, generation probabilities were computed with a VDJ recombination model fitted to out-of-frame rearrangements, and the resulting probabilities were checked against IGoR. In a later analysis, TCR-TCR, TCR-HLA and TCR-CMV co-occurrence was scored with hypergeometric tests, and a repertoire-size bias correction was applied to TCR pairs. A later analysis estimated false discovery rates by permuting HLA or CMV assignments 20 times. In a later analysis, co-occurring TCRs were grouped with DBSCAN, and TCRdist sequence similarity was added when clustering was performed within HLA-allele-positive subsets. Repertoires with fewer than 30,000 or more than 120,000 public chains were left out of co-occurrence clustering, as were four to six repertoires with anomalous nucleotide sharing. The source is immuneACCESS, and TCRdb retained only in-frame sequences with V and J called. Part of the clones is not carried over; for the studies checked, unresolved V genes explain less than half of this, and the remainder is unexplained. Clonal size and the V and J genes are those of that table, whereas D and trimming came from the DNA. The sample yields 150,000 to 200,000 clones; 84% were counted once. Jointly, the top ten make up 0.2% to 0.3% of the sample.

The cohort consisted of fewer than 700 healthy bone marrow donors. At the time of sampling, every cohort member was nominally healthy, though immune exposures that went unrecorded were likely present. The donor was CMV seronegative and was included in the group of a few hundred seronegative cohort members. A peripheral blood sample was collected from each donor, and TCR beta sequencing was performed on peripheral blood mononuclear cells. The Qiagen DNeasy Blood Extraction Kit was used to extract genomic DNA from the blood cell samples. This TCR derives from a boy between 5 and 17 years old in good health and CMV-seronegative. The rearrangement joined TRBV27 to TRBJ1-1; 8 bases in between match TRBD1. The specimen was PBMCs. The bases read TGTGCCAGCAGTTTCCTCTCGACAGGGGAAACTGAAGCTTTCTTT. This codes for CASSFLSTGETEAFF.